Following are 9 T cell receptor beta chains from one sample sequenced in a study of glioma-infiltrating T cells. The iRepertoire nested amplicon-rescue multiplex PCR amplified TCR alpha and beta CDR3s from RNA. TCRdb analysed the multiplex PCR reads with MiXCR anew, one entry per CDR3 protein. The data show some 160,000 distinct CDR3 sequences, with about 47% seen just once and 5% to 5.5% held by the top ten. Sequenced: glioma tissue, nonneoplastic brain tissue, or PBMCs (not recorded which). These receptors were obtained from a human donor with low-grade glioma or glioblastoma, undergoing nonglioma brain surgery, or in good health (not recorded which).

This chain connects TRBV7-2 to TRBJ2-6, with no clear D. CDR3 length equals 15 residues. V was clipped by 5 bases and J by 4 bases, with 12 bases between them. Germline lookup yields CDR1 SGHTA and CDR2 FQGNSA. The CDR3 sequence is CASSLRFVGANVLTF. Here the CDR3 DNA reads TGTGCCAGCAGCCTACGATTCGTCGGGGCCAACGTCCTGACTTTC.

This rearrangement joins TRBV19 to TRBJ1-1; 9 bases align to TRBD1. J lost 4 bases, V lost 5 bases, and 8 bases had no gene match. The CDR3 extends over 15 amino acids. The germline V gene encodes CDR1 LNHDA and CDR2 SQIVND (reference sequence). Here the CDR3 DNA reads TGTGCCAGTAGTTTCCGACAGGGGGGCGGCACTGAAGCTTTCTTT. It codes for CASSFRQGGGTEAFF. Based on the CDR3 plus reference TRBV19 and TRBJ1-1, the full variable domain is DGGITQSPKYLFRKEGQNVTLSCEQNLNHDAMYWYRQDPGQGLRLIYYSQIVNDFQKGDIAEGYSVSREKKESFPLTVTSAQKNPTAFYLCASSFRQGGGTEAFFGQGTRLTVV.

On this clonotype: A single base separates this from a much larger clone, so it may be a read error. This chain uses TRBV28 with TRBJ1-2; D call uncertain. V was pared by 6 bases and J by 8 bases, with 19 bases between. Germline-derived CDR1 and CDR2 are MDHEN and SYDVKM. CDR3 length: 14 residues. As DNA, the CDR3 is TGTGCCAGCAGAGTCACCGGGGTGGCTTCGGGCTACACCTTC. Translation gives CASRVTGVASGYTF.

This clonotype showed up just once. Given a much more abundant clone one base away, this may be a read error. This chain uses TRBV20-1 with TRBJ2-7; 8 bases are a match to TRBD1. The CDR3 has 14 residues. Germline CDR1 and CDR2: DFQATT and SNEGSKA (reference sequence). V shed 4 bases, J shed 1 base, and the junction held 6 bases outside the gene matches. CDR3 nucleotides: TGCAGTGCTACTGGACAGGGCGGATCCTACGAGCAGTACTTC. It specifies CSATGQGGSYEQYF.

The table lists this clonotype with many counts. The rearrangement links TRBV6-1 to TRBJ2-3; TRBD1 matches at 10 bases. Germline assignment: CDR1 MNHNS and CDR2 SASEGT. This CDR3 comprises 16 residues. V lost 5 bases and J lost 3; bases outside the gene matches: 8. CDR3 amino acids: CASSSRQGARTDTQYF. The CDR3 nucleotides read TGTGCCAGCAGTTCCCGACAGGGGGCGAGGACAGATACGCAGTATTTT.

The chain couples TRBV3-1 to TRBJ1-2; no clear D gene. The V gene lost 0 bases and the J gene lost 5 bases, with 10 bases spanning the gap. This CDR3 contains 14 residues. Germline values: CDR1 LGHDT, CDR2 YNNKEL (reference sequence). CDR3 DNA: TGTGCCAGCAGCCAAGAACACCTCTCTTATGGCTACACCTTC. Translating it yields CASSQEHLSYGYTF.

The V call is TRBV2, the J call TRBJ1-1; D possibly corresponds to TRBD1 (5 bases). Trimming took 7 bases from V and 3 from J, leaving 15 bases between them. The CDR3 length is 14 residues. Germline lookup yields CDR1 SNHLY and CDR2 FYNNEI. Written as DNA, the CDR3 is TGTGCCAGCATGAGGGGACGGGAGGACACTGAAGCTTTCTTT. Amino acid sequence: CASMRGREDTEAFF.

In its sample, this clonotype was seen many times. The chain has TRBV28 and TRBJ1-2, with D hard to call. Trimming removed 0 bases from V and 4 bases from J, with 9 bases in between. CDR1 is MDHEN, CDR2 SYDVKM, per germline. This CDR3 region has 14 residues. In DNA form, the CDR3 reads TGTGCCAGCAGTTTATGGGACCGGACCTATGGCTACACCTTC. Amino acids: CASSLWDRTYGYTF.

This clonotype was observed many times. This chain uses TRBV20-1 with TRBJ2-1, with D possibly matching TRBD2 (6 bases). The CDR3 is 15 residues long. Germline V gene lookup returns CDR1 DFQATT and CDR2 SNEGSKA (reference sequence). V lost 7 bases, J lost 0 bases, and 16 bases lay in between. The CDR3 protein is CSVLPRDFSYNEQFF. CDR3 sequence (DNA): TGCAGTGTCCTACCCCGGGACTTCTCCTACAATGAGCAGTTCTTC.